What follows are 12 T cell receptor beta chains derived from one specimen sequenced in a study of OX40 agonist ivuxolimab in advanced cancers. Sequenced by immunoSEQ multiplex PCR; TCRdb stores in-frame clones only, minus some. This table has tens of thousands of clones, roughly 90% appearing once. The sequencing used CD4+ or CD8+ T cells sorted from blood, collected in a trial of the OX40 agonist ivuxolimab. The receptors originated from an adult with an advanced solid tumor such as melanoma, head and neck, liver or kidney cancer.

In this sample, this clone turned up a few times. CDR3: CASSGGSTEAFF. As DNA, the CDR3 is TGTGCCAGCAGCGGGGGGAGCACTGAAGCTTTCTTT. V is TRBV9 and J is TRBJ1-1, with a tentative D call TRBD1 (5 bases). Trimming stripped 3 bases from V and 4 bases from J, with 7 bases between. Germline loops: CDR1 SGDLS, CDR2 YYNGEE. CDR3 length: 12 amino acids.

The rearrangement uses TRBV7-6 and TRBJ1-5; D is unclear. The CDR3 has 15 amino acids. In germline, CDR1 is SGHVS, CDR2 FNYEAQ. V dropped 2 bases and J dropped 2 bases, with 10 bases sitting between them. CDR3 sequence reads: CASSLFAGGNQPQHF. The CDR3 DNA sequence: TGTGCCAGCAGCTTATTCGCAGGAGGCAATCAGCCCCAGCATTTT.

This chain links TRBV4-2 with TRBJ2-5; D is uncertain. V was shortened by 4 bases and J by 1 base, with 22 bases between the two germline ends. Germline loops: CDR1 LGHNA, CDR2 YNFKEQ. The CDR3 totals 18 residues. DNA of the CDR3: TGTGCCAGCAGCCCCGAACCTCCTACTTCGAGGCTCCAAGAGACCCAGTACTTC. Its protein is CASSPEPPTSRLQETQYF.

J is TRBJ2-2 and V is TRBV11-3; TRBD2 aligns across 7 bases. Germline CDR1 reads SGHNT; CDR2 reads YENEEA. CDR3 length: 13 amino acids. V lost 4 bases to trimming and J lost 4 bases; unmatched junction nucleotides: 0. The CDR3 sequence: CASSSGGTGELFF. In DNA form, the CDR3 reads TGTGCCAGCAGCTCGGGGGGCACCGGGGAGCTGTTTTTT.

The rearrangement uses TRBV7-2 and TRBJ1-2, with 7 positions matching TRBD1. J was trimmed by 3 bases and V by 4 bases; bases with no gene match: 8. The CDR3 is 15 amino acids. CDR1 is SGHTA and CDR2 is FQGNSA in the germline V gene. The CDR3 is CASSSSGQIYYGYTF. The CDR3, as DNA: TGTGCCAGCAGCTCCTCGGGACAGATTTACTATGGCTACACCTTC.

The V and J genes are TRBV28 and TRBJ2-6; D unclear. This CDR3 is built from 16 residues. CDR1 and CDR2 from the germline V gene are MDHEN and SYDVKM. V dropped 2 bases and J dropped 4 bases, with 12 bases sitting between them. CDR3 in DNA: TGTGCCAGCAGTTTACTGGCCGGGCGAGGGGCCAACGTCCTGACTTTC. Its protein product is CASSLLAGRGANVLTF.

Turning to this clone: Compared with germline, one end of the junction differs, possibly owing to a read error. The chain has TRBV9 and TRBJ1-1; D call uncertain. There are 14 residues in the CDR3. CDR1 is SGDLS, CDR2 YYNGEE, per germline. CDR3 sequence: CASSVTDGNAEAFF. The CDR3 nucleotides are TGTGCCAGCAGCGTAACAGACGGGAACGCTGAAGCTTTCTTT.

The count of this clone is one. The rearrangement links TRBV28 to TRBJ2-1; 14 bases are shared with TRBD2. V lost 4 bases and J lost 7; bases outside the gene matches: 18. Per the germline V gene, CDR1 is MDHEN and CDR2 is SYDVKM. CDR3 length: 20 amino acids. The chain's CDR3 is CASSSVTSGRALGFLNEQFF. Here the CDR3 DNA reads TGTGCCAGCAGTTCCGTGACTAGCGGGAGGGCCCTTGGTTTTTTAAATGAGCAGTTCTTC.

The V call is TRBV9, the J call TRBJ2-3; a possible D gene is TRBD2 (6 bases). This CDR3 is built from 15 residues. V was cut by 6 bases and J by 0 bases, with 14 bases left in between. The germline gives CDR1 SGDLS, CDR2 YYNGEE. The chain's CDR3 is CASTEAGSSTDTQYF. For the CDR3, the DNA is TGTGCCAGCACCGAAGCGGGCAGTAGCACAGATACGCAGTATTTT.

The rearrangement links TRBV30 to TRBJ1-1; possible D gene TRBD1, 5 bases. Germline CDR1 is GTSNPN and CDR2 is SVGIG (reference sequence). The CDR3 extends over 12 amino acids. V dropped 1 base and J dropped 7 bases, with 10 bases sitting between them. CDR3 loop: CAWSGGEDEAFF. The CDR3 DNA reads as TGTGCCTGGAGTGGAGGGGAGGATGAAGCTTTCTTT.

This clone occurred a few times. The chain couples TRBV10-2 to TRBJ1-1; TRBD1 might be the D (5 bases). Germline V CDR1 and CDR2: WSHSY, SAAADI. This CDR3 is 14 amino acids long. Trimming cost V 4 bases and J 6 bases, with 15 bases left between them. The DNA for the CDR3 is TGCGCCAGCAGTGTGCCGTATGGGGGTGCTGAAGCTTTCTTT. As protein: CASSVPYGGAEAFF.

CDR3 DNA: TGTGCCAGCACTACCTCTACGGGGCTAGCGGGATTGTATGAGCAGTACTTC. It is translated as CASTTSTGLAGLYEQYF. The chain couples TRBV2 to TRBJ2-7; TRBD2 matches at 9 bases. V was clipped by 7 bases and J by 7 bases; unmatched bases: 20. Germline V gene lookup returns CDR1 SNHLY and CDR2 FYNNEI. The CDR3 has 17 residues.